This T cell receptor beta chain was identified during a study of neurological immune-mediated disorders. TCRdb re-called the 5' RACE reads through MiXCR, storing one row per CDR3 protein. Among about 53,000 distinct CDR3 sequences listed, around 3.4% were seen once. This clonotype was counted only a few times. This CDR3 spans 14 amino acids. Trimming cost V 5 bases and J 5 bases; bases outside gene matches: 7. Germline lookup yields CDR1 SGHTA and CDR2 FQGNSA. The receptor comes from a young woman with multiple sclerosis. The chain uses TRBV7-2 and TRBJ2-3; TRBD2 matches 7 bases. Sequencing was done on a sample of PBMCs. The CDR3 loop reads CASSQSGTGDTQYF. The CDR3 DNA sequence: TGTGCCAGCAGCCAAAGCGGGACCGGAGATACGCAGTATTTT.